A single sample gave rise to the 20 T cell receptor beta chains below, sequenced in a study of identical twins. TCRdb ran MiXCR on the 5' RACE reads and lists one entry per CDR3 protein. This repertoire shows 500,000 or so distinct CDR3 sequences, under 25% found once; its top ten account for around 1%. In addition, the sample was reused for a study of T cells expressing NK-cell markers.

Specimen: CD4+ T cells sorted from blood. These receptors all stem from a woman younger than 30 in good health.

The rearrangement uses TRBV11-2 and TRBJ2-3, with 12 bases identical to TRBD2. The CDR3 has 18 amino acids. Looked up from germline, CDR1 is SGHAT and CDR2 is FQNNGV. J lost 1 base, V lost 6 bases, and 11 bases had no gene match. The CDR3 is CASSRYRTSGTGTDTQYF. The CDR3 DNA reads TGTGCCAGCAGTCGTTATCGGACTAGCGGGACCGGCACAGATACGCAGTATTTT. The variable domain in full, completed from reference TRBV11-2 and TRBJ2-3, reads EAGVAQSPRYKIIEKRQSVAFWCNPISGHATLYWYQQILGQGPKLLIQFQNNGVVDDSQLPKDRFSAERLKGVDSTLKIQPAKLEDSAVYLCASSRYRTSGTGTDTQYFGPGTRLTVL.

The chain links TRBV6-1 to TRBJ2-5; TRBD1 matches 11 bases. The V gene end was trimmed by 5 bases and the J gene end by 5 bases; junction bases not matched to a gene: 7. Germline V gene lookup returns CDR1 MNHNS and CDR2 SASEGT. This CDR3 has 15 amino acids. CDR3 sequence (DNA): TGTGCCAGCAGTCCTGGACAGGGGGCGTGGGAGACCCAGTACTTC. Translated, it gives CASSPGQGAWETQYF.

This clonotype has more than one count but fewer than ten. J is TRBJ1-2 and V is TRBV29-1; no clear D. The CDR3 length is 13 residues. Germline V gives CDR1 SQVTM, CDR2 ANQGSEA. V was pared by 2 bases and J by 8 bases, with 15 bases between. CDR3 region: CSVELRWQLGYTF. The DNA for the CDR3 is TGCAGCGTTGAATTGCGGTGGCAGCTCGGCTACACCTTC.

This clonotype was seen a handful of times. The chain links TRBV7-2 to TRBJ2-5; 8 bases agree with TRBD1. V dropped 1 base and J dropped 2; count of bases not matched to a gene: 9. CDR1 and CDR2 from the germline V gene are SGHTA and FQGNSA. The CDR3 extends over 17 amino acids. The CDR3 loop is CASSLGTGRFLQETQYF. The CDR3 DNA follows: TGTGCCAGCAGCTTAGGGACAGGGCGCTTCCTTCAAGAGACCCAGTACTTC.

This rearrangement joins TRBV9 to TRBJ1-1, with D hard to call. CDR1 SGDLS and CDR2 YYNGEE come from the germline V gene. V gave up 3 bases and J gave up 8 bases, with 11 bases separating them. The CDR3 sequence is 12 residues long. The CDR3 coding sequence is TGTGCCAGCAGCGGTCCTGATAGAGAAGCTTTCTTT. It is translated as CASSGPDREAFF.

The rearrangement links TRBV25-1 to TRBJ2-2; no reliable D call. The germline V and J ends were trimmed by 4 bases and 5 bases, with 5 bases remaining between them. The CDR3 sequence is 12 residues long. Looked up from germline, CDR1 is MGHDK and CDR2 is SYGVNS. The CDR3 DNA reads as TGTGCCAGCAGTGCCATTACCGGGGAGCTGTTTTTT. Its translation: CASSAITGELFF.

The J gene is TRBJ2-3, the V gene TRBV11-2; no clear D. Trimming removed 1 base at V and 6 bases at J, with 8 bases between. This CDR3 is built from 13 residues. CDR1 is SGHAT, CDR2 FQNNGV, per germline. For the CDR3, the DNA is TGTGCCAGCAGCTTAGTATGGTTGGATACGCAGTATTTT. This translates into CASSLVWLDTQYF. The full variable domain, completed using reference TRBV11-2 and TRBJ2-3, is EAGVAQSPRYKIIEKRQSVAFWCNPISGHATLYWYQQILGQGPKLLIQFQNNGVVDDSQLPKDRFSAERLKGVDSTLKIQPAKLEDSAVYLCASSLVWLDTQYFGPGTRLTVL.

The rearrangement uses TRBV20-1 and TRBJ1-5; D may be TRBD1 (5 bases). The germline gives CDR1 DFQATT, CDR2 SNEGSKA (reference sequence). This CDR3 has 14 amino acids. Trimming stripped 2 bases from V and 6 bases from J, with 14 bases between. In nucleotides, the CDR3 is TGCAGTGCTAGACCAACCGGGGGGGGTCAGCCCCAGCATTTT. This sequence encodes CSARPTGGGQPQHF.

This chain uses TRBV3-1 with TRBJ2-1; 9 nucleotides agree with TRBD2. The CDR3 spans 15 residues. The V and J ends lost 2 bases and 9 bases, in that order; junction bases with no gene match: 8. The germline V gene encodes CDR1 LGHDT and CDR2 YNNKEL (reference sequence). This CDR3 reads CASSQRGGGGLEQFF. In nucleotides, the CDR3 is TGTGCCAGCAGCCAAAGGGGCGGGGGGGGTCTTGAGCAGTTCTTC.

This clonotype was seen a handful of times. The CDR3 region has the DNA TGTGCCAGCAGCCTAAAATGGACTAGCCCGGTGACCCAGTACTTC. Residues: CASSLKWTSPVTQYF. The J gene is TRBJ2-5, the V gene TRBV11-2; the match to TRBD2 covers 8 bases. Trimming took 5 bases from V and 7 from J; bases not matched to a gene: 12. The CDR3 sequence is 15 residues long. In germline, CDR1 is SGHAT, CDR2 FQNNGV.

This clonotype was counted only a few times. V gene TRBV18 combines with J gene TRBJ2-7; TRBD1 is a possible D gene (7 bases). V was trimmed by 4 bases and J by 5 bases, leaving 18 bases between them. From germline, CDR1 is KGHSH and CDR2 LQKENI. The CDR3 sequence is 15 residues long. The CDR3 region is CASSHNRGGGDEQYF. CDR3 coding DNA: TGTGCCAGCTCACATAACAGGGGAGGAGGAGACGAGCAGTACTTC.

This clonotype was counted between two and nine times. J is TRBJ2-2 and V is TRBV7-2; possible D gene TRBD2, 6 bases. The germline CDR1 and CDR2 sequences are SGHTA and FQGNSA. The CDR3 covers 14 residues. The V end lost 7 bases, the J end lost 6 bases, and 15 bases lay between the germline ends. The CDR3 spells CASNPHAGPGELFF. The CDR3 DNA follows: TGTGCCAGCAACCCCCATGCGGGACCCGGGGAGCTGTTTTTT.

J is TRBJ2-3 and V is TRBV20-1; D is perhaps TRBD1 (6 bases). V lost 0 bases and J lost 3, with 13 bases in between. Germline V gives CDR1 DFQATT, CDR2 SNEGSKA (reference sequence). This CDR3 has 15 amino acids. This CDR3 reads CSARDTGLTTDTQYF. CDR3 bases: TGCAGTGCTAGAGATACAGGGTTGACGACAGATACGCAGTATTTT.

In this sample, this clonotype turned up a few times. V and J are TRBV7-9 and TRBJ2-1, with 11 bases fitting TRBD2. The V segment lost 4 bases and the J segment 9 bases; nucleotides outside the gene matches: 11. The V gene's germline CDR1 is SEHNR and CDR2 FQNEAQ (reference sequence). The length of the CDR3 is 16 residues. CDR3 amino acids: CASSSPTSGVFIEQFF. The CDR3 DNA is TGTGCCAGCAGCTCGCCGACTAGCGGGGTTTTCATTGAGCAGTTCTTC. The complete variable domain, with remaining parts taken from reference TRBV7-9 and TRBJ2-1, reads DTGVSQNPRHKITKRGQNVTFRCDPISEHNRLYWYRQTLGQGPEFLTYFQNEAQLEKSRLLSDRFSAERPKGSFSTLEIQRTEQGDSAMYLCASSSPTSGVFIEQFFGPGTRLTVL.

In this sample, this clonotype turned up a few times. The chain recombines TRBV9 with TRBJ2-7, with D tentatively TRBD1 (6 bases). Germline assignment: CDR1 SGDLS and CDR2 YYNGEE. The CDR3 length is 12 residues. V dropped 2 bases and J dropped 5 bases, with 8 bases sitting between them. The CDR3 region is CASSVGHNEQYF. For the CDR3, the DNA is TGTGCCAGCAGCGTGGGACACAACGAGCAGTACTTC.

Only a few counts were recorded for this clonotype. V usage is TRBV7-2 and J usage is TRBJ1-2; 9 positions agree with TRBD1. The CDR3 totals 14 residues. V gave up 5 bases and J gave up 4 bases; unmatched junction bases: 5. Germline CDR1 is SGHTA and CDR2 is FQGNSA. The CDR3 nucleotides read TGTGCCAGCAGCGAAGGGACAGGGCCCTATGGCTACACCTTC. Protein: CASSEGTGPYGYTF.

This chain links TRBV19 with TRBJ2-7; D remains unclear. The CDR3 runs to 13 residues. The ends were cut back, 3 bases at V and 6 bases at J, with 12 bases in the middle. Germline V lookup: CDR1 LNHDA, CDR2 SQIVND (reference sequence). The CDR3 loop reads CASSMELWVEQYF. DNA of the CDR3: TGTGCCAGTAGTATGGAACTCTGGGTCGAGCAGTACTTC. The complete variable domain, with remaining parts taken from reference TRBV19 and TRBJ2-7, reads DGGITQSPKYLFRKEGQNVTLSCEQNLNHDAMYWYRQDPGQGLRLIYYSQIVNDFQKGDIAEGYSVSREKKESFPLTVTSAQKNPTAFYLCASSMELWVEQYFGPGTRLTVT.

The J gene is TRBJ2-7, the V gene TRBV12-3 or TRBV12-4; D perhaps matches TRBD1 (5 bases). The germline V and J ends were trimmed by 5 bases and 5 bases, with 10 bases remaining between them. This CDR3 region has 12 residues. CDR3 region: CASSNQGNEQYF. In nucleotides, the CDR3 is TGTGCCAGCAGTAACCAGGGAAACGAGCAGTACTTC.

V gene TRBV7-9 combines with J gene TRBJ2-7; 9 bases are shared with TRBD1. With 5 bases clipped from V and 5 bases from J, the junction kept 7 bases outside the gene matches. This CDR3 spans 14 amino acids. Germline values: CDR1 SEHNR, CDR2 FQNEAQ (reference sequence). The CDR3 sequence: CASSLTGGQNEQYF. CDR3 sequence (DNA): TGTGCCAGCAGCCTGACAGGGGGTCAAAACGAGCAGTACTTC.

This clonotype was detected only a few times. The V gene is TRBV5-1, the J gene TRBJ2-3; D call uncertain. V lost 7 bases and J lost 0, with 12 bases in between. There are 14 residues in the CDR3. From germline, CDR1 is SGHRS and CDR2 YFSETQ. The CDR3 sequence is CASGRDRSTDTQYF. CDR3 bases: TGCGCCAGCGGCCGTGACCGGAGCACAGATACGCAGTATTTT.